What follows describes a single T cell receptor (beta chain). This entry belongs to a study of blood T cell repertoires in COVID-19. Study details: Samples of COVID-19 (acute and convalescent) were obtained from the United States, Italy and Spain.

Losses at the gene ends were 1 base for V and 0 bases for J; bases not matched to a gene: 14. This CDR3 spans 20 amino acids. Germline assignment: CDR1 LGHDT and CDR2 YNNKEL (reference sequence). Only in-frame clones appear in the TCRdb table, and some are missing; sequencing was by immunoSEQ multiplex PCR. The sample yields fewer than 250,000 clones, 80% seen once. Material for sequencing was peripheral blood. The source is a man between 60 and 70 years old with acute or convalescent COVID-19. The V and J genes are TRBV3-1 (or the pseudogene TRBV3-2) and TRBJ2-4; TRBD2 aligns across 8 bases. Written as DNA, the CDR3 is TGTGCCAGCAGCCAAGCCATCCTAATTTTAGCGGGGATAGCCAAAAACATTCAGTACTTC. It is translated as CASSQAILILAGIAKNIQYF.